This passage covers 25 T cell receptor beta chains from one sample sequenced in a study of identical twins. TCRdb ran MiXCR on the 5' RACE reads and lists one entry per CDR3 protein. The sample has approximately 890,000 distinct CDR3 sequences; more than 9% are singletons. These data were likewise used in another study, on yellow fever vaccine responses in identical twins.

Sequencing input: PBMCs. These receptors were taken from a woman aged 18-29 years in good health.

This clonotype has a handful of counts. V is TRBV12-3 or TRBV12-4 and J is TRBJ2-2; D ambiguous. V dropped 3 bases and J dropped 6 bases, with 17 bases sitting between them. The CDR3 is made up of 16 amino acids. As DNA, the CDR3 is TGTGCCAGCAGTTTCCGGCGCAATGGTGCAGCCGGGGAGCTGTTTTTT. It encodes CASSFRRNGAAGELFF.

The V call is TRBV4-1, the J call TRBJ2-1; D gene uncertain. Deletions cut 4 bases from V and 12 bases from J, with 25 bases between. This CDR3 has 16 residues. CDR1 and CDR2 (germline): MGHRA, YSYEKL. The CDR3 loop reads CASSRTPAPVALGQFF. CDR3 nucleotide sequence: TGCGCCAGCAGCCGCACCCCCGCACCAGTGGCCCTCGGGCAGTTCTTC.

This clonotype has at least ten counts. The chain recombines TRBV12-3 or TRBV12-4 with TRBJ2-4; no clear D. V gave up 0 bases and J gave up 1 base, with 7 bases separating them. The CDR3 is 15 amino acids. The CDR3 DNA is TGTGCCAGCAGTTTAGCGGGGTCGGCCAAAAACATTCAGTACTTC. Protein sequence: CASSLAGSAKNIQYF.

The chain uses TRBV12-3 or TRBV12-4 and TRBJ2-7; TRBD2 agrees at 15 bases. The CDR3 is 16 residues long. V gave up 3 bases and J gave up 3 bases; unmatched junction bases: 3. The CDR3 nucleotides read TGTGCCAGCAGTTTGGGACTAGCGGGAGGACACTACGAGCAGTACTTC. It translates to CASSLGLAGGHYEQYF.

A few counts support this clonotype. CDR3 DNA sequence: TGTGCCACCAGTGATGTCAATAGGGGGCTATACCAAGAGACCCAGTACTTC. This codes for CATSDVNRGLYQETQYF. The rearrangement uses TRBV24-1 and TRBJ2-5; TRBD1 matches 7 bases. The V gene end was trimmed by 3 bases and the J gene end by 0 bases; junction bases not matched to a gene: 9. Germline lookup yields CDR1 KGHDR and CDR2 SFDVKD. The CDR3 sequence is 17 residues long.

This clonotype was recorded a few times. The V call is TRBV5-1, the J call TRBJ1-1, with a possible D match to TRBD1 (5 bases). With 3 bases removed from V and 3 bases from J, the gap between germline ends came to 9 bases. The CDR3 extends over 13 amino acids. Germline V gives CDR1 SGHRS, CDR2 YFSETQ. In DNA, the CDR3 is TGCGCCAGCAGCTACGACAGCGACACTGAAGCTTTCTTT. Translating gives CASSYDSDTEAFF.

CDR3 protein: CASSSRDRDRYGYTF. The CDR3 DNA reads TGTGCCAGCAGCTCAAGGGACAGGGACCGCTATGGCTACACCTTC. The genes are TRBV7-2 and TRBJ1-2; 9 positions agree with TRBD1. Germline V gene lookup returns CDR1 SGHTA and CDR2 FQGNSA. This CDR3 contains 15 residues. Trimming at V came to 4 bases and at J to 4 bases, leaving 7 bases not matched to a gene.

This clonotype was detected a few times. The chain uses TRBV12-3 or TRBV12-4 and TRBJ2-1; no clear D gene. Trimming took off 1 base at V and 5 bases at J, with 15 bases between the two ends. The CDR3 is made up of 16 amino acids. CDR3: CASSLGLVWINNEQFF. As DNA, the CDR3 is TGTGCCAGCAGTTTAGGGCTAGTGTGGATCAACAATGAGCAGTTCTTC.

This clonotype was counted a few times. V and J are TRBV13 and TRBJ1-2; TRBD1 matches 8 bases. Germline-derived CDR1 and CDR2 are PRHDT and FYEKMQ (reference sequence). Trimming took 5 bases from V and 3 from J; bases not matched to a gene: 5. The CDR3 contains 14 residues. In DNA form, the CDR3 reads TGTGCCAGCAGCACATCGGACAGGGACTATGGCTACACCTTC. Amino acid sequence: CASSTSDRDYGYTF.

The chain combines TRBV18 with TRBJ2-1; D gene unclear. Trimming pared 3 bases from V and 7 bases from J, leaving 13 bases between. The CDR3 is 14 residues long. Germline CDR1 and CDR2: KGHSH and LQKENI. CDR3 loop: CASSPPAGPNEQFF. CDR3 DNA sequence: TGTGCCAGCTCACCTCCGGCAGGACCAAATGAGCAGTTCTTC.

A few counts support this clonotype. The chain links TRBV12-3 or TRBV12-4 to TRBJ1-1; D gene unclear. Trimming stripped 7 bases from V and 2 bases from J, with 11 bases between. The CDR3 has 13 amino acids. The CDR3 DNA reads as TGTGCCAGCAACCGTGAGTTCAACACTGAAGCTTTCTTT. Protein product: CASNREFNTEAFF.

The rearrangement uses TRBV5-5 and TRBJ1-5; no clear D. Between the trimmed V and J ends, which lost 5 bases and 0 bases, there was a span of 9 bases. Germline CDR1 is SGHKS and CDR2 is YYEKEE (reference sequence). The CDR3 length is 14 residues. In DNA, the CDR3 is TGTGCCAGCAGGCCGGACCATAGCAATCAGCCCCAGCATTTT. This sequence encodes CASRPDHSNQPQHF.

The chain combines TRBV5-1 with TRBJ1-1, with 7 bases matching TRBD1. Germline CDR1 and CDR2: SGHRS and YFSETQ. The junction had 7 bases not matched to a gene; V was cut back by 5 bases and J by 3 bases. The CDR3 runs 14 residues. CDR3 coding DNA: TGCGCCAGCAGGTTTGACAGGGAGGACACTGAAGCTTTCTTT. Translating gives CASRFDREDTEAFF.

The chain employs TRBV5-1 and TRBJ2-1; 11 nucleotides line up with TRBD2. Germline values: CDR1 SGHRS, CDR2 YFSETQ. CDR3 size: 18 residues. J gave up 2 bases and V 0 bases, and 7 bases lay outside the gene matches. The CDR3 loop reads CASSLAIAGGQTYNEQFF. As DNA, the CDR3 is TGCGCCAGCAGCTTGGCCATAGCGGGAGGGCAGACCTACAATGAGCAGTTCTTC.

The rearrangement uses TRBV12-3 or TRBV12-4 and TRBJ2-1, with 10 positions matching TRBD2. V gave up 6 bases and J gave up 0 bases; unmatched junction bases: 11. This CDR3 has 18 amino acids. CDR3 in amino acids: CASRTGLAAGSSYNEQFF. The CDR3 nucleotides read TGTGCCAGCAGAACCGGACTAGCGGCCGGCTCCTCCTACAATGAGCAGTTCTTC.

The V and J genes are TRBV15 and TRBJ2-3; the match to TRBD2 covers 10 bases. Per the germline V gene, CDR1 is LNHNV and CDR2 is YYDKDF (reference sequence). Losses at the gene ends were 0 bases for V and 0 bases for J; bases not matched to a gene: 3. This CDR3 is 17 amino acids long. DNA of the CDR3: TGTGCCACCAGCAGAGATCCACTAGCGGGGAGCACAGATACGCAGTATTTT. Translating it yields CATSRDPLAGSTDTQYF.

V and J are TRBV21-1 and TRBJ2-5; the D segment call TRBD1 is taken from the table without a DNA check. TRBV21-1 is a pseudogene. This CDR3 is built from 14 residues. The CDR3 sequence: CASSRGQGEETQYF. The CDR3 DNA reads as TGTGCCAGCAGCCGGGGACAGGGTGAAGAGACCCAGTACTTC.

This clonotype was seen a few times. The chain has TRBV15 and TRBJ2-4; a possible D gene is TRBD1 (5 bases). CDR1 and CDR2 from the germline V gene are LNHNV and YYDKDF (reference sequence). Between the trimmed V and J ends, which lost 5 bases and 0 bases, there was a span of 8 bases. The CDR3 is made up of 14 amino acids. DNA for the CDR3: TGTGCCACCAGCTCAGGGTTAGCCAAAAACATTCAGTACTTC. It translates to CATSSGLAKNIQYF.

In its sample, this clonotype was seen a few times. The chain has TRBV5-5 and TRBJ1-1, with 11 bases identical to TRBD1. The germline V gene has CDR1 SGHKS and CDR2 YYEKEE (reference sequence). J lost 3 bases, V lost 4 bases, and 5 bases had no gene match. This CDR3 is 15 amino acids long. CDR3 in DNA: TGTGCCAGCAGCCTGACGGACAGGGGGCACACTGAAGCTTTCTTT. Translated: CASSLTDRGHTEAFF.

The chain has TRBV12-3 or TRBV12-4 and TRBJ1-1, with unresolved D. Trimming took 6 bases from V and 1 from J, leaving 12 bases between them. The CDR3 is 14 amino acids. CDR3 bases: TGTGCCAGCAGGAGGGCCGCGTCGAACACTGAAGCTTTCTTT. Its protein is CASRRAASNTEAFF.

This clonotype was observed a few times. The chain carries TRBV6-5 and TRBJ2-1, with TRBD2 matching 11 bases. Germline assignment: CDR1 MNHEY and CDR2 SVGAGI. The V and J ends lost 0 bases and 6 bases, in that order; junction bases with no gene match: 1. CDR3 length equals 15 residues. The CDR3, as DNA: TGTGCCAGCAGTTACTCGGGGACTAGCGGCAATGAGCAGTTCTTC. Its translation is CASSYSGTSGNEQFF.

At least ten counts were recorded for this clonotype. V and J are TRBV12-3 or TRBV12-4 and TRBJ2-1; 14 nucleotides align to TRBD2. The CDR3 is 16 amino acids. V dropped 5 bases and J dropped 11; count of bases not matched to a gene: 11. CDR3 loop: CASSPFGTSGRVQQFF. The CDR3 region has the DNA TGTGCCAGCAGTCCATTTGGGACTAGCGGGAGAGTACAGCAGTTCTTC.

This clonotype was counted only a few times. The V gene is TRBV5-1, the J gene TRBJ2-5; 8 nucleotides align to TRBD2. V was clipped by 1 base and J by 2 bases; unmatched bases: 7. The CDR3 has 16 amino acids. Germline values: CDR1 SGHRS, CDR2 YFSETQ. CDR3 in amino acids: CASSLYGGGPQETQYF. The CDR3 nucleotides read TGCGCCAGCAGCTTGTACGGGGGGGGCCCTCAAGAGACCCAGTACTTC. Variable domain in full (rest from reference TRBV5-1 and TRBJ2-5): KAGVTQTPRYLIKTRGQQVTLSCSPISGHRSVSWYQQTPGQGLQFLFEYFSETQRNKGNFPGRFSGRQFSNSRSEMNVSTLELGDSALYLCASSLYGGGPQETQYFGPGTRLLVL.

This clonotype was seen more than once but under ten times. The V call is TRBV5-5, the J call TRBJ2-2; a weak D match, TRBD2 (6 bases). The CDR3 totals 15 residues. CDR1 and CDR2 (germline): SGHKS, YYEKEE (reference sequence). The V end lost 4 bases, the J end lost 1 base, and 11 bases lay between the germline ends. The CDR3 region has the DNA TGTGCCAGCAGCCATTTTAGCGGGAACACCGGGGAGCTGTTTTTT. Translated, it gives CASSHFSGNTGELFF.

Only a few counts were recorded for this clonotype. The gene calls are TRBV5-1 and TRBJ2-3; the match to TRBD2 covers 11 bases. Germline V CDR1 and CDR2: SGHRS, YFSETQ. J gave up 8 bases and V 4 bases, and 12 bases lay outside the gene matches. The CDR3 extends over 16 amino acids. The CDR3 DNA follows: TGCGCCAGCAGCATCCTAGCGGGAGGAATTGTGGGTACGCAGTATTTT. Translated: CASSILAGGIVGTQYF.